Listed below are T cell receptor beta chains from one sample, sequenced in a study of blood T cell repertoires in COVID-19. Assay used: immunoSEQ multiplex PCR; TCRdb lists only in-frame clones, some missing. The sample carries 350,000 to 450,000 clones, 70% to 90% recorded once. Sequenced sample: peripheral blood. The receptors originated from a woman aged 60-70 years with COVID-19, enrolled during active disease. Both conserved end residues are part of each CDR3. The order of the fields is V gene, J gene, clone size, D gene, CDR3 protein, CDR3 DNA. D genes are given only for firm matches. Rows may omit the clone size; those that give it use once, few, many or a size class.

TRBV2	TRBJ1-5	-	TRBD1	CASRLTGSKHF	TGTGCCAGCAGGTTGACAGGGAGTAAGCATTTT
TRBV4-2	TRBJ2-2	once	TRBD2	CASSQAYSGGAMNGELFF	TGTGCCAGCAGCCAAGCCTACAGCGGGGGGGCAATGAACGGGGAGCTGTTTTTT
TRBV4-2	TRBJ1-2	-	TRBD1	CASSQSSTGWDDYGYTF	TGTGCCAGCAGCCAGTCCTCGACAGGGTGGGACGACTATGGCTACACCTTC
TRBV6-5	TRBJ1-1	-	-	CASSYEVNTEAFF	TGTGCCAGCAGTTACGAGGTGAACACTGAAGCTTTCTTT
TRBV5-1	TRBJ2-5	-	-	CASRDSIETQYF	TGCGCCAGCAGGGACAGCATCGAGACCCAGTACTTC
TRBV19	TRBJ2-1	-	-	CASSTSLASGPYNEQFF	TGTGCCAGTAGTACCTCCCTAGCGTCTGGTCCCTACAATGAGCAGTTCTTC
TRBV19	TRBJ2-2	-	-	CASTQPEGVGELFF	TGTGCCAGTACCCAGCCCGAGGGTGTCGGGGAGCTGTTTTTT
TRBV9	TRBJ2-7	-	-	CASSRQPTAAYEQYF	TGTGCCAGCAGCCGCCAACCCACGGCGGCTTACGAGCAGTACTTC
TRBV5-1	TRBJ1-1	-	TRBD1	CASSRTGGDTEAFF	TGCGCCAGCAGCAGGACAGGGGGAGACACTGAAGCTTTCTTT
TRBV27	TRBJ1-2	-	TRBD1	CASSLSRGLYGYTF	TGTGCCAGCAGTTTATCGAGGGGGCTCTATGGCTACACCTTC
TRBV7-2	TRBJ2-2	-	TRBD2	CASSLFGEGTGELFF	TGTGCCAGCAGCTTATTCGGGGAGGGAACCGGGGAGCTGTTTTTT
TRBV6-5	TRBJ1-2	-	-	CASSYSLQGFGTYTF	TGTGCCAGCAGTTACTCATTACAGGGATTTGGAACCTACACCTTC
TRBV7-3	TRBJ2-6	once	-	CASSSQLSGANVLTF	TGTGCCAGCAGCTCCCAGTTATCTGGGGCCAACGTCCTGACTTTC
TRBV7-3	TRBJ2-1	once	TRBD2	CASSRTGTSGVDEQFF	TGTGCCAGCAGCCGAACCGGGACTAGCGGGGTGGATGAGCAGTTCTTC
TRBV3-1/TRBV3-2	TRBJ1-2	-	-	CASSVDTHGYGYTF	TGTGCCAGCAGCGTCGACACACACGGCTATGGCTACACCTTC
TRBV7-3	TRBJ1-4	once	TRBD1	CASSSGQGKKLFF	TGTGCCAGCAGCTCCGGACAGGGCAAAAAACTGTTTTTT
TRBV6-1	TRBJ1-2	-	-	CASSEIYGAGYTF	TGTGCCAGCAGTGAAATATATGGGGCTGGCTACACCTTC
TRBV4-2	TRBJ2-4	-	-	CASSQEGGGDIQYF	TGTGCCAGCAGCCAAGAGGGAGGGGGGGACATTCAGTACTTC
TRBV6-5	TRBJ1-2	-	-	CASSYGGTEYGYTF	TGTGCCAGCAGTTACGGAGGGACTGAGTATGGCTACACCTTC
TRBV2	TRBJ2-3	-	TRBD1	CASPLGRGGGTDTQYF	TGTGCCAGCCCCCTAGGGAGAGGGGGCGGCACAGATACGCAGTATTTT
TRBV4-1	TRBJ2-3	-	TRBD1	CASSQRYPRQGGLDTQYF	TGCGCCAGCAGCCAAAGATACCCGAGACAGGGGGGATTGGATACGCAGTATTTT
TRBV6-5	TRBJ1-1	-	-	CASSYTQNTEAFF	TGTGCCAGCAGTTACACTCAGAACACTGAAGCTTTCTTT
TRBV6-5	TRBJ1-2	-	-	CASSYLRGDGGYTF	TGTGCCAGCAGTTACCTGCGGGGAGATGGTGGCTACACCTTC
TRBV7-3	TRBJ2-1	-	-	CASSLTGGSYNEQFF	TGTGCCAGCAGCTTAACCGGGGGCTCCTACAATGAGCAGTTCTTC
TRBV7-3	TRBJ2-3	-	TRBD2	CASSNGLAGGIDTQYF	TGTGCCAGCAGCAACGGACTAGCGGGGGGGATAGATACGCAGTATTTT
TRBV1	TRBJ1-1	-	-	CTSSQVRSRDTEAFF	TGCACCAGCAGCCAAGTACGGTCCAGGGACACTGAAGCTTTCTTT
TRBV24-1	TRBJ2-1	once	TRBD2	CATSDPLGTSGGANEQFF	TGTGCCACCAGTGATCCCCTCGGAACTAGCGGGGGGGCCAATGAGCAGTTCTTC
TRBV6-1	TRBJ1-2	few	-	CASSESRVYGYTF	TGTGCCAGCAGTGAAAGCCGAGTGTATGGCTACACCTTC
TRBV2	TRBJ1-6	-	-	CATSPAGYNSPLHF	TGTGCCACCTCCCCCGCGGGCTATAATTCACCCCTCCACTTT
TRBV5-1	TRBJ1-4	-	-	CASSTGNVNTNEKLFF	TGCGCCAGCTCCACAGGGAATGTTAATACTAATGAAAAACTGTTTTTT
TRBV11-2	TRBJ1-2	-	-	CASSPGGGARYGYTF	TGTGCCAGCAGCCCTGGTGGGGGGGCTAGGTATGGCTACACCTTC
TRBV18	TRBJ2-6	few	-	CASSPRQGSPGANVLTF	TGTGCCAGCTCCCCGAGGCAGGGGAGCCCTGGGGCCAACGTCCTGACTTTC
TRBV20-1	TRBJ2-7	-	-	CSADGYYEQYF	TGCAGTGCTGACGGGTACTACGAGCAGTACTTC
TRBV2	TRBJ1-2	-	-	CASSEYLDSYGYTF	TGTGCCAGCAGTGAATATCTGGACAGCTATGGCTACACCTTC
TRBV7-3	TRBJ1-2	-	-	CASSSLSTGSGYTF	TGTGCCAGCAGCTCCCTGTCGACAGGAAGCGGCTACACCTTC
TRBV28	TRBJ2-7	-	-	CASRITGQLYEQYF	TGTGCCAGCAGGATTACTGGGCAGCTCTACGAGCAGTACTTC
TRBV6-1	TRBJ1-2	-	TRBD1	CASSESWTGGFGYTF	TGTGCCAGCAGTGAATCGTGGACAGGGGGCTTTGGCTACACCTTC
TRBV27	TRBJ2-1	-	-	CASTASAGGRTAGGLYNEQFF	TGTGCCAGCACCGCCTCGGCAGGGGGCCGCACAGCGGGGGGTCTCTACAATGAGCAGTTCTTC
TRBV12-3/TRBV12-4	TRBJ2-2	few	-	CASRLQGTGELFF	TGTGCCAGCAGACTTCAGGGGACCGGGGAGCTGTTTTTT
TRBV7-3	TRBJ2-1	-	TRBD1	CASSLGAPGQGADEQFF	TGTGCCAGCAGCTTAGGGGCTCCGGGACAGGGGGCCGATGAGCAGTTCTTC
TRBV3-1/TRBV3-2	TRBJ2-1	-	TRBD2	CASSQGRGGNEQFF	TGTGCCAGCAGCCAAGGGCGGGGGGGCAATGAGCAGTTCTTC
TRBV6-5	TRBJ1-5	few	TRBD1	CASGAGTGGFQPQHF	TGTGCCAGCGGGGCCGGGACAGGGGGCTTTCAGCCCCAGCATTTT
TRBV9	TRBJ2-1	-	TRBD2	CASRGPGLAGLNEQFF	TGTGCCAGCAGGGGCCCGGGACTAGCGGGGTTGAATGAGCAGTTCTTC
TRBV3-1/TRBV3-2	TRBJ1-5	-	-	CASSQSPDWRPQHF	TGTGCCAGCAGCCAATCACCGGACTGGCGGCCCCAGCATTTT
TRBV18	TRBJ1-1	-	-	CASSPRAGQNTEAFF	TGTGCCAGCTCACCACGCGCAGGGCAAAACACTGAAGCTTTCTTT
TRBV18	TRBJ2-7	-	TRBD2	CASSPGRGYEQYF	TGTGCCAGCTCACCGGGGCGGGGGTACGAGCAGTACTTC
TRBV4-1	TRBJ1-2	-	-	CASSLPIPGRQLLKGYTF	TGCGCCAGCAGCCTCCCCATCCCGGGCAGACAGTTATTAAAGGGCTACACCTTC
TRBV7-3	TRBJ2-5	-	TRBD2	CASSGAGGETQYF	TGTGCCAGCAGCGGAGCGGGGGGGGAGACCCAGTACTTC
TRBV2	TRBJ1-3	-	-	CASSLTGNSGNTIYF	TGTGCCAGCAGTTTAACAGGGAACTCTGGGAACACCATATATTTT
TRBV12-3/TRBV12-4	TRBJ1-1	-	-	CASNYGGRTEAFF	TGTGCCAGCAACTACGGGGGTCGCACTGAAGCTTTCTTT
TRBV5-1	TRBJ2-3	-	TRBD2	CASSITTSEADTQYF	TGCGCCAGCAGCATCACTACTAGCGAAGCAGATACGCAGTATTTT
TRBV28	TRBJ1-1	-	-	CASRPGGATNTEAFF	TGTGCCAGCAGGCCTGGGGGGGCTACGAACACTGAAGCTTTCTTT
TRBV5-5	TRBJ1-1	-	TRBD1	CASSWGTAMNTEAFF	TGTGCCAGCAGCTGGGGGACAGCCATGAACACTGAAGCTTTCTTT